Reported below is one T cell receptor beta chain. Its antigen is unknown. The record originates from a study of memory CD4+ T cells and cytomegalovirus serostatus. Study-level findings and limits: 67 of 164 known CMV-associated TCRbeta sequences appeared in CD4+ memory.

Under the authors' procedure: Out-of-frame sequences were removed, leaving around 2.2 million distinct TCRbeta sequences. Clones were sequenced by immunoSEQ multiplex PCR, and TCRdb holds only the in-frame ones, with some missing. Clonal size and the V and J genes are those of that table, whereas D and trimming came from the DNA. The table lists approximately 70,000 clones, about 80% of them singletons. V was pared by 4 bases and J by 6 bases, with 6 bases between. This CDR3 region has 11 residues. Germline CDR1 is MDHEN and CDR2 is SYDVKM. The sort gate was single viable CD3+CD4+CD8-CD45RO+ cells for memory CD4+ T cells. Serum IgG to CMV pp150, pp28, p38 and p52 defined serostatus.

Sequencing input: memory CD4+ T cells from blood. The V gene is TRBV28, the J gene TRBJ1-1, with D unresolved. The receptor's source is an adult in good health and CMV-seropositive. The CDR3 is CASSSQPEAFF. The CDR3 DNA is TGTGCCAGCAGTTCCCAACCTGAAGCTTTCTTT.